This TCR beta chain appears in the sequencing data of a study of blood T cell repertoires in COVID-19. Study-wide context: Donors in the United States, Italy and Spain gave samples during acute or convalescent COVID-19.

Per the study methods: Researchers report that nucleated cell counts were estimated from reference gene primer amplification. The table came from immunoSEQ multiplex PCR; TCRdb's copy has only in-frame clones and leaves some out. V, J and clone size were drawn from that table, and D and trimming were deduced from the DNA. The table lists more than 150,000 clones, around 90% of them singletons. J gave up 3 bases and V 7 bases, and 7 bases lay outside the gene matches. Germline-derived CDR1 and CDR2 are LNHDA and SQIVND (reference sequence). The CDR3 extends over 16 amino acids. This clone was detected once.

The chain uses TRBV19 and TRBJ2-2, with 11 bases aligning to TRBD2. Sample: peripheral blood. The TCR comes from a man in his sixties with COVID-19, enrolled during active disease. The chain's CDR3 is CASIALAGGHTGELFF. CDR3 nucleotide sequence: TGTGCCAGTATTGCCCTAGCGGGAGGCCACACCGGGGAGCTGTTTTTT. The whole variable domain, filled in from reference TRBV19 and TRBJ2-2, reads DGGITQSPKYLFRKEGQNVTLSCEQNLNHDAMYWYRQDPGQGLRLIYYSQIVNDFQKGDIAEGYSVSREKKESFPLTVTSAQKNPTAFYLCASIALAGGHTGELFFGEGSRLTVL.